Presented here are 2 T cell receptor beta chains from one specimen sequenced in a study of Ad26.COV2.S vaccination and SARS-CoV-2 variants. Treatment: about 20 received Ad26.COV2.S at low or high dose, single or two shots; roughly five received placebo; per-sample allocation not given. The samples were gathered on day 63 after the first injection of vaccine or placebo. Profiling relied on immunoSEQ multiplex PCR, and the TCRdb table lists in-frame clones only, not all of them. The sample yields 200,000 to 250,000 clones, around 89% seen once. Sequenced here: peripheral blood, sampled in a trial of Ad26.COV2.S vaccine versus placebo. These receptors were obtained from a person between 18 and 65 years old who received the Ad26.COV2.S COVID-19 vaccine or a placebo.

This chain connects TRBV4-1 to TRBJ1-5; the D is unclear. The germline V and J ends were trimmed by 0 bases and 4 bases, with 10 bases remaining between them. CDR1 is MGHRA, CDR2 YSYEKL, per germline. The CDR3 loop spans 15 amino acids. The CDR3: CASSQDVGSNQPQHF. In nucleotides, the CDR3 is TGCGCCAGCAGCCAAGATGTAGGGTCAAATCAGCCCCAGCATTTT.

The chain uses TRBV9 and TRBJ2-1; 12 nucleotides align to TRBD2. The germline gives CDR1 SGDLS, CDR2 YYNGEE. The V segment lost 4 bases and the J segment 5 bases; nucleotides outside the gene matches: 4. This CDR3 region has 15 residues. The CDR3 spells CASSTGLAGDNEQFF. The CDR3 DNA follows: TGTGCCAGCAGCACGGGACTAGCGGGCGACAATGAGCAGTTCTTC.